The 27 T cell receptor beta chains below come from one sample, sequenced in a study of shared clonotypes between healthy human individuals. The table came from immunoSEQ multiplex PCR; TCRdb's copy has only in-frame clones and leaves some out. This table has about 2.4 million clones, over 85% appearing once. What was sequenced was naive CD4+ T cells sorted from blood. Subset defined: CD45RA+ positively selected. The source of these receptors is a man between 18 and 35 years old in good health.

This clone was counted once. The chain carries TRBV29-1 and TRBJ2-7, with TRBD1 as a possible D gene (5 bases). V shed 6 bases and J shed 4 bases, with 22 bases lying between them. This CDR3 is built from 15 residues. Germline values: CDR1 SQVTM, CDR2 ANQGSEA. Here the CDR3 reads CSVDWVQGNSYEQYF. The CDR3 coding sequence is TGCAGCGTGGATTGGGTCCAGGGAAACTCTTACGAGCAGTACTTC.

The rearrangement joins TRBV19 to TRBJ2-1; D unclear. Germline CDR1 is LNHDA and CDR2 is SQIVND (reference sequence). V was shortened by 3 bases and J by 2 bases, with 14 bases between the two germline ends. The CDR3 is made up of 16 amino acids. CDR3 loop: CASSMGSGGTYNEQFF. The CDR3 DNA reads as TGTGCCAGTAGTATGGGCTCTGGCGGTACCTACAATGAGCAGTTCTTC.

Points on this clone: Other nucleotide sequences in the sample specify the same CDR3. The chain carries TRBV7-6 and TRBJ2-1, with D hard to call. The germline gives CDR1 SGHVS, CDR2 FNYEAQ. Trimming removed 1 base from V and 8 bases from J, with 3 bases in between. This CDR3 contains 11 residues. CDR3 sequence: CASSLGDEQFF. The CDR3 coding sequence is TGTGCCAGCAGCTTAGGAGATGAGCAGTTCTTC.

The V and J genes are TRBV2 and TRBJ2-7; D might be TRBD1 or TRBD2, each matching 5 bases. The germline V gene encodes CDR1 SNHLY and CDR2 FYNNEI. The length of the CDR3 is 14 residues. The V gene lost 6 bases and the J gene lost 5 bases, with 17 bases spanning the gap. CDR3 loop: CASSLRGSHNEQYF. CDR3 nucleotide sequence: TGTGCCAGCAGCTTGAGGGGTAGCCACAACGAGCAGTACTTC.

The CDR3 region has the DNA TGTGCCAGCAGCGGGGGACAGATTAATTCACCCCTCCACTTT. As protein: CASSGGQINSPLHF. The V gene is TRBV9, the J gene TRBJ1-6; 7 bases align to TRBD1. The J segment lost 6 bases and the V segment lost 3 bases, leaving 3 bases of the junction unmatched. Germline-derived CDR1 and CDR2 are SGDLS and YYNGEE. The CDR3 totals 14 residues.

The genes are TRBV10-1 and TRBJ2-3; D uncertain. The CDR3 is 13 amino acids. V was shortened by 2 bases and J by 5 bases, with 8 bases between the two germline ends. Germline CDR1 and CDR2: WNHNN and SYGVQD (reference sequence). CDR3 DNA sequence: TGCGCCAGCAGTGAGGGACCTCTAGATACGCAGTATTTT. Protein: CASSEGPLDTQYF.

This chain links TRBV2 with TRBJ1-6; possible D gene TRBD1, 5 bases. The V gene's germline CDR1 is SNHLY and CDR2 FYNNEI. The CDR3 has 14 residues. With 5 bases removed from V and 7 bases from J, the gap between germline ends came to 12 bases. The CDR3 region has the DNA TGTGCCAGCAGTACCGACAAGGGGAATTCACCCCTCCACTTT. It translates to CASSTDKGNSPLHF.

The chain carries TRBV7-2 and TRBJ2-7; 12 nucleotides line up with TRBD2. Germline V gene sequence: CDR1 SGHTA, CDR2 FQGNSA. This CDR3 is 15 amino acids long. The V gene end was trimmed by 1 base and the J gene end by 6 bases; junction bases not matched to a gene: 4. The CDR3: CASSLVAGLAGEQYF. DNA of the CDR3: TGTGCCAGCAGCTTAGTTGCGGGACTAGCGGGCGAGCAGTACTTC.

The CDR3 protein is CATGSSSYNEQFF. CDR3 in DNA: TGTGCCACTGGCTCGAGCTCCTACAATGAGCAGTTCTTC. V usage is TRBV5-5 and J usage is TRBJ2-1; D is uncertain. CDR3 length: 13 residues. V lost 9 bases and J lost 0, with 10 bases in between. The germline V gene encodes CDR1 SGHKS and CDR2 YYEKEE (reference sequence). The whole variable domain, filled in from reference TRBV5-5 and TRBJ2-1, reads DAGVTQSPTHLIKTRGQQVTLRCSPISGHKSVSWYQQVLGQGPQFIFQYYEKEERGRGNFPDRFSARQFPNYSSELNVNALLLGDSALYLCATGSSSYNEQFFGPGTRLTVL.

As for this clone: The sample has other DNA sequences that encode this CDR3 too. The chain recombines TRBV9 with TRBJ1-1; D unclear. The CDR3 length is 14 residues. CDR1 and CDR2 from the germline V gene are SGDLS and YYNGEE. The V and J ends lost 0 bases and 1 base respectively, with 7 bases between them. The CDR3 loop reads CASSVAGKNTEAFF. The CDR3 coding sequence is TGTGCCAGCAGCGTAGCGGGTAAGAACACTGAAGCTTTCTTT.

As DNA, the CDR3 is TGCAGCGTTGGCGGGCGGTTCTATGGCTACACCTTC. The encoded protein is CSVGGRFYGYTF. V and J are TRBV29-1 and TRBJ1-2; no clear D. CDR3 length: 12 amino acids. The V and J ends lost 4 bases and 4 bases respectively, with 10 bases between them. Germline V gives CDR1 SQVTM, CDR2 ANQGSEA.

The chain recombines TRBV9 with TRBJ1-1, with D uncertain. The CDR3 is made up of 11 amino acids. V lost 8 bases, J lost 6 bases, and 11 bases lay in between. Germline CDR1 SGDLS, CDR2 YYNGEE. The CDR3 here is CASTPAAEAFF. CDR3 sequence (DNA): TGTGCCAGTACTCCAGCTGCTGAAGCTTTCTTT.

The chain combines TRBV9 with TRBJ2-1, with TRBD2 as a possible D gene (5 bases). Germline CDR1 and CDR2: SGDLS and YYNGEE. The CDR3 has 13 residues. V lost 4 bases to trimming and J lost 9 bases, with 14 bases between them. This CDR3 reads CASSPSNEGEQFF. Written as DNA, the CDR3 is TGTGCCAGCAGCCCTTCGAATGAGGGTGAGCAGTTCTTC.

On this clone: Other DNA sequences in this specimen translate into the identical CDR3. The V call is TRBV5-6, the J call TRBJ1-1; a weak D match, TRBD1 (5 bases). The CDR3 has 13 residues. Per germline, CDR1 SGHDT and CDR2 YYEEEE. The V end lost 0 bases, the J end lost 3 bases, and 6 bases lay between the germline ends. For the CDR3, the DNA is TGTGCCAGCAGCTTGGGAGGGGACACTGAAGCTTTCTTT. It is translated as CASSLGGDTEAFF.

V gene TRBV19 combines with J gene TRBJ2-1; D gene uncertain. The germline gives CDR1 LNHDA, CDR2 SQIVND (reference sequence). Between the trimmed V and J ends, which lost 7 bases and 2 bases, there was a span of 18 bases. The CDR3 runs 16 residues. The CDR3 sequence: CASTPIAQEAYNEQFF. The DNA for the CDR3 is TGTGCCAGTACCCCCATAGCCCAGGAAGCCTACAATGAGCAGTTCTTC.

CDR3: CASSLYRPPEYNEQFF. The DNA for the CDR3 is TGCGCCAGCAGCTTGTACCGGCCGCCGGAATACAATGAGCAGTTCTTC. J is TRBJ2-1 and V is TRBV5-1; D gene unclear. The CDR3 has 16 residues. Trimming cost V 1 base and J 4 bases, with 15 bases left between them. Germline CDR1 is SGHRS and CDR2 is YFSETQ. The variable domain in full, with the rest retrieved from reference TRBV5-1 and TRBJ2-1, is KAGVTQTPRYLIKTRGQQVTLSCSPISGHRSVSWYQQTPGQGLQFLFEYFSETQRNKGNFPGRFSGRQFSNSRSEMNVSTLELGDSALYLCASSLYRPPEYNEQFFGPGTRLTVL.

The rearrangement joins TRBV6-5 to TRBJ1-2; D is unresolved. In germline, CDR1 is MNHEY, CDR2 SVGAGI. V shed 4 bases and J shed 8 bases, with 17 bases lying between them. This CDR3 has 14 residues. CDR3 loop: CASSLPGQDRGYTF. CDR3 DNA sequence: TGTGCCAGCAGTTTACCGGGCCAGGATCGCGGCTACACCTTC.

The chain combines TRBV6-5 with TRBJ2-5, with D possibly TRBD1 on 5 matching bases. The CDR3 contains 13 residues. Germline CDR1 is MNHEY and CDR2 is SVGAGI. Trimming shortened V by 6 bases and J by 5 bases, and 13 bases separated the two germline ends. CDR3 sequence: CASRGIPGETQYF. DNA of the CDR3: TGTGCCAGCAGGGGGATTCCAGGGGAGACCCAGTACTTC.

The CDR3, as DNA: TGTGCCAGCAGCCCGAAGGACAGGGTTGGAGTGCAAGAGACCCAGTACTTC. The encoded protein is CASSPKDRVGVQETQYF. The gene calls are TRBV21-1 and TRBJ2-5; TRBD1 is the table's D call, not checked against the DNA. TRBV21-1 is a recognized pseudogene. This CDR3 comprises 17 residues.

Notes on this clone: This sample also contains other DNA sequences that code for the same CDR3. This sequence joins TRBV7-2 and TRBJ1-1, with D hard to call. The CDR3 is made up of 14 amino acids. Germline V lookup: CDR1 SGHTA, CDR2 FQGNSA. Trimming removed 1 base from V and 2 bases from J, with 8 bases in between. The CDR3 protein is CASSLGLLNTEAFF. CDR3 DNA: TGTGCCAGCAGCTTAGGGCTACTAAACACTGAAGCTTTCTTT.

On this clone: This sample also contains other DNA sequences that code for the same CDR3. The chain joins TRBV18 to TRBJ2-7; TRBD1 matches at 9 bases. The CDR3 extends over 13 amino acids. Germline CDR1 is KGHSH and CDR2 is LQKENI. The V and J ends lost 3 bases and 6 bases, in that order; junction bases with no gene match: 3. The CDR3 DNA is TGTGCCAGCTCACCGGGACAGGGCTCCGAGCAGTACTTC. It specifies CASSPGQGSEQYF.

The chain couples TRBV5-1 to TRBJ2-3; 7 nucleotides align to TRBD2. Looked up from germline, CDR1 is SGHRS and CDR2 is YFSETQ. Losses at the gene ends were 4 bases for V and 5 bases for J; bases not matched to a gene: 10. CDR3 length equals 15 residues. The CDR3 DNA sequence: TGCGCCAGCAGCGTGACACCTACGGGGGGAGATACGCAGTATTTT. It codes for CASSVTPTGGDTQYF.

The chain joins TRBV5-1 to TRBJ2-3; D tentatively reads TRBD1 or TRBD2 (5 bases each). Trimming removed 0 bases from V and 2 bases from J, with 13 bases in between. The CDR3 loop spans 16 amino acids. CDR1 and CDR2 (germline): SGHRS, YFSETQ. The CDR3 DNA reads as TGCGCCAGCAGCTTGGCCGGCAGGGACCCCACAGATACGCAGTATTTT. This sequence encodes CASSLAGRDPTDTQYF.

V usage is TRBV29-1 and J usage is TRBJ1-2; 8 bases fit TRBD1. CDR3 length equals 16 residues. V lost 5 bases to trimming and J lost 8 bases; unmatched junction nucleotides: 19. Germline V gene sequence: CDR1 SQVTM, CDR2 ANQGSEA. The CDR3 DNA reads TGCAGCGTTCCTCGGGGTCCAACCGGACAGGGTGAGGGCTACACCTTC. Translating gives CSVPRGPTGQGEGYTF. Combining the CDR3 with reference TRBV29-1 and TRBJ1-2 gives the whole variable domain SAVISQKPSRDICQRGTSLTIQCQVDSQVTMMFWYRQQPGQSLTLIATANQGSEATYESGFVIDKFPISRPNLTFSTLTVSNMSPEDSSIYLCSVPRGPTGQGEGYTFGSGTRLTVV.

The chain uses TRBV5-1 and TRBJ1-2; 9 bases match TRBD1. The J segment lost 8 bases and the V segment lost 0 bases, leaving 5 bases of the junction unmatched. CDR1 SGHRS and CDR2 YFSETQ come from the germline V gene. The CDR3 has 14 amino acids. The CDR3 DNA sequence: TGCGCCAGCAGCTTGGTGGGACAGGGTGCGGGCTACACCTTC. Protein sequence: CASSLVGQGAGYTF.

The rearrangement joins TRBV7-2 to TRBJ1-2; 8 bases line up with TRBD1. CDR1 and CDR2 from the germline V gene are SGHTA and FQGNSA. The ends lost 4 bases at V and 5 bases at J; junction bases unmatched: 9. This CDR3 contains 15 residues. The CDR3 here is CASSSPDRGRYGYTF. The DNA for the CDR3 is TGTGCCAGCAGCTCCCCCGACAGGGGACGGTATGGCTACACCTTC.

The chain joins TRBV25-1 to TRBJ2-6; TRBD2 might be the D (5 bases). CDR1 and CDR2 from the germline V gene are MGHDK and SYGVNS. This CDR3 contains 16 residues. Deletions cut 1 base from V and 1 base from J, with 8 bases between. DNA of the CDR3: TGTGCCAGCAGTGAATTGGAGGTGTCTGGGGCCAACGTCCTGACTTTC. This gives the protein CASSELEVSGANVLTF.